Sequencing of this TCR beta chain was carried out in a study of blood T cell repertoires in COVID-19. The CDR3 length is 15 residues. After removal of 4 bases from V and 4 bases from J, the junction contained 5 bases not matched to a gene. CDR1 and CDR2 from the germline V gene are SEHNR and FQNEAQ (reference sequence). Seattle's enrolled individuals joined amid active infection and were then monitored longitudinally. Authors' processing steps: Amplification of reference gene primers provided the estimated nucleated cell counts. The assay was immunoSEQ multiplex PCR, and TCRdb's table has in-frame clones only and misses some. Clone size and V and J calls were adopted from that table, with D and trimming inferred from the DNA. The sample shows 200,000 to 250,000 clones, 84% of them seen only once.

The sample was peripheral blood. The TCR sequence derives from an elderly woman with COVID-19, enrolled during active disease. This chain joins TRBV7-9 and TRBJ2-3; 10 bases line up with TRBD2. The CDR3 region has the DNA TGTGCCAGCAGCTCAACTAGCGGGATGGCAGATACGCAGTATTTT. Protein sequence: CASSSTSGMADTQYF.